The 25 T cell receptor beta chains below were found in one sample sequenced in a study of blood T cell repertoires in COVID-19. Clones were sequenced by immunoSEQ multiplex PCR, and TCRdb holds only the in-frame ones, with some missing. The sample has 90,000 or so clones; roughly 88% are singletons. Input material: peripheral blood. These receptors all come from a man aged 55-75 years with acute or convalescent COVID-19.

The table lists this clone with a count of one. The genes are TRBV6-5 and TRBJ2-3; 11 nucleotides line up with TRBD1. CDR1 is MNHEY and CDR2 is SVGAGI in the germline V gene. The ends lost 7 bases at V and 3 bases at J; junction bases unmatched: 6. The CDR3 has 15 residues. CDR3 residues: CASTWDRGKTDTQYF. CDR3 nucleotides: TGTGCCAGCACCTGGGACAGGGGGAAGACAGATACGCAGTATTTT.

The chain combines TRBV29-1 with TRBJ2-1, with TRBD2 matching 9 bases. The ends lost 4 bases at V and 8 bases at J; junction bases unmatched: 9. Per germline, CDR1 SQVTM and CDR2 ANQGSEA. The CDR3 covers 14 residues. In DNA, the CDR3 is TGCAGCGTTGTTTTATTAGCGGGAGTTCATGAGCAGTTCTTC. It specifies CSVVLLAGVHEQFF.

The chain joins TRBV12-3 or TRBV12-4 to TRBJ2-3; no clear D gene. V was clipped by 7 bases and J by 2 bases, with 10 bases between them. CDR3 length: 13 amino acids. CDR3 protein: CASTSTNTDTQYF. The DNA of the CDR3 is TGTGCCAGCACCTCGACAAACACAGATACGCAGTATTTT.

The chain has TRBV3-1 (or the pseudogene TRBV3-2) and TRBJ2-7; 7 nucleotides match TRBD1. V lost 6 bases to trimming and J lost 4 bases; unmatched junction nucleotides: 0. Germline CDR1 reads LGHDT; CDR2 reads YNNKEL (reference sequence). The CDR3 is 11 amino acids. The CDR3 nucleotides are TGTGCCAGCAGACAGGGGTACGAGCAGTACTTC. It translates to CASRQGYEQYF.

This clone was counted a single time. The CDR3 nucleotides are TGTGCCAGCTCACCTCCAGGACAGCAGAACACCGGGGAGCTGTTTTTT. Residues: CASSPPGQQNTGELFF. This sequence joins TRBV18 and TRBJ2-2; tentative D call: TRBD1 (6 bases). Germline V lookup: CDR1 KGHSH, CDR2 LQKENI. The length of the CDR3 is 16 residues. Trimming pared 3 bases from V and 1 base from J, leaving 12 bases between.

This sequence joins TRBV19 and TRBJ1-6; TRBD1 is a possible D gene (5 bases). Between the trimmed V and J ends, which lost 6 bases and 8 bases, there was a span of 11 bases. The CDR3 length is 13 residues. In germline, CDR1 is LNHDA, CDR2 SQIVND (reference sequence). CDR3 region: CASSDSQDSPLHF. DNA of the CDR3: TGTGCCAGTAGCGACTCACAGGATTCACCCCTCCACTTT.

The chain recombines TRBV20-1 with TRBJ1-5; 9 bases match TRBD1. The CDR3 runs to 12 residues. V was pared by 3 bases and J by 11 bases, with 5 bases of the junction left unmatched. Germline assignment: CDR1 DFQATT and CDR2 SNEGSKA (reference sequence). As DNA, the CDR3 is TGCAGTGCTAGTCGGACAGGGGAGTCCCAGCATTTT. Translating gives CSASRTGESQHF.

This clone was recorded only once. The chain has TRBV10-1 and TRBJ1-6; D is unresolved. CDR1 is WNHNN, CDR2 SYGVQD, per germline (reference sequence). The CDR3 spans 13 residues. Trimming removed 9 bases at V and 2 bases at J, with 8 bases between. DNA of the CDR3: TGCGCCAGACTGGGAGCCTATAATTCACCCCTCCACTTT. Amino acid sequence: CARLGAYNSPLHF.

The chain recombines TRBV12-5 with TRBJ1-1, with TRBD1 identical over 9 bases. With 4 bases clipped from V and 7 bases from J, the junction kept 4 bases outside the gene matches. CDR3 length: 13 amino acids. Germline V CDR1 and CDR2: LGHNT, FRNRAP. CDR3 residues: CASGSRDRDEAFF. The CDR3 DNA sequence: TGTGCTAGTGGTTCCCGGGACAGGGATGAAGCTTTCTTT.

The rearrangement links TRBV10-3 to TRBJ2-1; 10 bases map to TRBD1. Germline V lookup: CDR1 ENHRY, CDR2 SYGVKD. The CDR3 is 15 amino acids. V gave up 2 bases and J gave up 5 bases; unmatched junction bases: 3. This CDR3 reads CAISEPGTGDNEQFF. CDR3 in DNA: TGTGCCATCAGTGAGCCTGGGACAGGGGACAATGAGCAGTTCTTC.

The chain joins TRBV25-1 to TRBJ2-2; 8 nucleotides line up with TRBD1. The CDR3 has 15 amino acids. From germline, CDR1 is MGHDK and CDR2 SYGVNS. V lost 8 bases to trimming and J lost 6 bases; unmatched junction nucleotides: 11. DNA for the CDR3: TGTGCCAGCCGACCACGGACAGGGCCATCCGGGGAGCTGTTTTTT. It translates to CASRPRTGPSGELFF.

The CDR3, as DNA: TGTGCCAGTAGTACGTTAGGGACAGCAAACACTGAAGCTTTCTTT. Translation gives CASSTLGTANTEAFF. V and J are TRBV19 and TRBJ1-1, with 7 bases identical to TRBD1. The CDR3 covers 15 residues. The trim removed 4 bases at V and 2 bases at J, leaving 7 bases unmatched. CDR1 LNHDA and CDR2 SQIVND come from the germline V gene (reference sequence).

J is TRBJ1-2 and V is TRBV10-3; D not certain. The V gene's germline CDR1 is ENHRY and CDR2 SYGVKD. This CDR3 contains 13 residues. The germline V and J ends were trimmed by 0 bases and 5 bases, with 7 bases remaining between them. For the CDR3, the DNA is TGTGCCATCAGTGAGTCCGGGAGTTATGGCTACACCTTC. This gives the protein CAISESGSYGYTF.

The genes are TRBV6-5 and TRBJ2-3; 10 positions match TRBD1. The CDR3 runs to 15 residues. V lost 6 bases, J lost 6 bases, and 9 bases stayed unmatched. Per the germline V gene, CDR1 is MNHEY and CDR2 is SVGAGI. The CDR3 bases are TGTGCCAGCAGGACCGACAGGGGGCACTGGGATACGCAGTATTTT. Its translation: CASRTDRGHWDTQYF.

The gene calls are TRBV2 and TRBJ1-1; no clear D gene. The germline V and J ends were trimmed by 8 bases and 4 bases, with 14 bases remaining between them. The germline gives CDR1 SNHLY, CDR2 FYNNEI. The CDR3 consists of 13 residues. CDR3 amino acids: CASERRTPTEAFF. The CDR3 coding sequence is TGTGCCAGCGAGAGGCGTACACCCACTGAAGCTTTCTTT.

The chain couples TRBV21-1 to TRBJ2-4; the table's D call, TRBD2, was not checked against the DNA. TRBV21-1 is listed as a pseudogene. The CDR3 sequence is 17 residues long. The CDR3 DNA sequence: TGTGCCAGCAGCAAAAGGGGGGGGACCTCAGCCAAAAACATTCAGTACTTC. Its translation: CASSKRGGTSAKNIQYF.

Only a few counts were recorded for this clone. The chain uses TRBV18 and TRBJ2-4, with TRBD1 matching 7 bases. Trimming removed 3 bases from V and 3 bases from J; junction bases left unmatched: 11. The CDR3 loop spans 17 amino acids. Germline loops: CDR1 KGHSH, CDR2 LQKENI. The CDR3 here is CASSPLKGGKGKNIQYF. The CDR3 coding sequence is TGTGCCAGCTCACCCTTAAAAGGGGGCAAGGGCAAAAACATTCAGTACTTC.

The rearrangement uses TRBV6-4 and TRBJ2-7; possibly TRBD2 for D (5 bases). CDR3 length: 12 amino acids. V dropped 6 bases and J dropped 6 bases, with 12 bases sitting between them. CDR1 MRHNA and CDR2 SNTAGT come from the germline V gene. DNA of the CDR3: TGTGCCAGCAGGAGGATAAGCGGCGAGCAGTACTTC. Translated: CASRRISGEQYF.

The genes are TRBV12-5 and TRBJ1-4; 8 bases agree with TRBD1. CDR1 and CDR2 from the germline V gene are LGHNT and FRNRAP. CDR3 length: 15 amino acids. J gave up 7 bases and V 6 bases, and 10 bases lay outside the gene matches. The CDR3 coding sequence is TGTGCTAGTGGCTCTCTGACAGGGGCTGGTGAAAAACTGTTTTTT. This encodes CASGSLTGAGEKLFF.

Only one count was recorded for this clone. The chain is built from TRBV3-1 (or the pseudogene TRBV3-2) and TRBJ1-3; D gene ambiguous. Germline V lookup: CDR1 LGHDT, CDR2 YNNKEL (reference sequence). The CDR3 is made up of 15 amino acids. V was trimmed by 0 bases and J by 0 bases, leaving 6 bases between them. CDR3 bases: TGTGCCAGCAGCCAAGATTACAGCTCTGGAAACACCATATATTTT. This sequence encodes CASSQDYSSGNTIYF.

The V gene is TRBV24-1, the J gene TRBJ1-1, with 10 bases aligning to TRBD1. From germline, CDR1 is KGHDR and CDR2 SFDVKD. Trimming at V came to 4 bases and at J to 6 bases, leaving 7 bases not matched to a gene. CDR3 size: 15 residues. The DNA for the CDR3 is TGTGCCACCAGTGACTCGGGACAGGGGAGCGCTGAAGCTTTCTTT. Protein: CATSDSGQGSAEAFF.

The rearrangement uses TRBV5-1 and TRBJ2-3; no firm D call. Between the trimmed V and J ends, which lost 0 bases and 2 bases, there was a span of 16 bases. This CDR3 is 17 amino acids long. Germline CDR1 reads SGHRS; CDR2 reads YFSETQ. The CDR3 region has the DNA TGCGCCAGCAGCTTGGCCGTCAGCCGGCTAGTCACAGATACGCAGTATTTT. Its translation: CASSLAVSRLVTDTQYF.

The chain couples TRBV30 to TRBJ2-7, with TRBD1 matching 9 bases. V trimming: 3 bases; J trimming: 3 bases; junction bases outside the gene matches: 6. The CDR3 is made up of 14 amino acids. The V gene's germline CDR1 is GTSNPN and CDR2 SVGIG (reference sequence). The CDR3 DNA is TGTGCCTGGAGGTACCGGGACAGGGTCTACGAGCAGTACTTC. It yields the protein CAWRYRDRVYEQYF. The full variable domain, its missing parts supplied by reference TRBV30 and TRBJ2-7, is SQTIHQWPATLVQPVGSPLSLECTVEGTSNPNLYWYRQAAGRGLQLLFYSVGIGQISSEVPQNLSASRPQDRQFILSSKKLLLSDSGFYLCAWRYRDRVYEQYFGPGTRLTVT.

The chain carries TRBV4-1 and TRBJ1-5, with D uncertain. Germline loops: CDR1 MGHRA, CDR2 YSYEKL. This CDR3 has 16 amino acids. The V and J ends lost 0 bases and 0 bases respectively, with 9 bases between them. CDR3: CASSQDPGNSNQPQHF. In DNA, the CDR3 is TGCGCCAGCAGCCAAGATCCGGGGAATAGCAATCAGCCCCAGCATTTT.

For the CDR3, the DNA is TGTGCCAGCAGTGAATGGATCCCGCGGGGGGGCTATGGCTACACCTTC. Translated: CASSEWIPRGGYGYTF. The rearrangement links TRBV6-1 to TRBJ1-2, with D tentatively TRBD1 (5 bases). From germline, CDR1 is MNHNS and CDR2 SASEGT. V shed 2 bases and J shed 4 bases, with 17 bases lying between them. The CDR3 has 16 residues.